The sample holds a few counts of the clone carrying this TCR beta chain. The target antigen is unknown. The source of the sample is a study of Graves' ophthalmopathy and Graves' hyperthyroidism. Background on the study: Before any treatment, peripheral blood was taken at the initial diagnosis.

Study-wide results and caveats: Ophthalmopathy progression was predicted with around 71% sensitivity and around 72% specificity.

The CDR3 runs to 15 residues. In germline, CDR1 is KGHSH, CDR2 LQKENI. Trimming removed 0 bases from V and 6 bases from J; junction bases left unmatched: 6. The authors amplified TCR beta CDR3 regions from RNA transcripts. First-round RT-PCR with HTBI primers preceded a second-round multiplex PCR. MiXCR, applied by TCRdb to the multiplex PCR reads, yields one record per CDR3 protein. The sample yields approximately 460,000 distinct CDR3 sequences, roughly an eighth seen once. Other autoimmune disease, uncontrolled infection, pregnancy and lactation led to exclusion. The chain has TRBV18 and TRBJ2-5, with 8 bases matching TRBD2. The receptor comes from a woman in her twenties or thirties with Graves' ophthalmopathy. Sequencing used blood. As DNA, the CDR3 is TGTGCCAGCTCACCACCGTCGCGGGGGGCCCAGACCCAGTACTTC. This encodes CASSPPSRGAQTQYF.